This is a list of T cell receptor beta chains from one sample in a study of metastatic and nonmetastatic thyroid tumors. MiXCR was used by TCRdb to re-call the PCR reads. The sample consists of around 10,000 clones, 9.5% to 15% of them appearing once. The sample comprised blood. These TCRs come from a female donor with papillary thyroid cancer or a benign thyroid nodule (not recorded which). Some clones in this sample may be carry-over from other donors' samples. The conserved cysteine and the conserved F or W are not part of the CDR3 here. The D gene is left open where the match is weak.

v_gene: TRBV6-9
d_gene: .
j_gene: TRBJ1-1
CDR3aa: ASSYGQNTEAF

v_gene: TRBV9
d_gene: .
j_gene: TRBJ1-2
CDR3aa: ASSVVPDKYGYT

v_gene: TRBV13
d_gene: .
j_gene: TRBJ2-7
CDR3aa: ASSFLRAGSGDSYEQY

v_gene: TRBV6-1
d_gene: TRBD1
j_gene: TRBJ1-2
CDR3aa: ASSRTGVYGYT

v_gene: TRBV28
d_gene: .
j_gene: TRBJ1-1
CDR3aa: ASRRGLFTEAF

v_gene: TRBV12-3/TRBV12-4
d_gene: .
j_gene: TRBJ2-3
CDR3aa: ASSPVRVYTQY

v_gene: TRBV12-3/TRBV12-4
d_gene: .
j_gene: TRBJ1-1
CDR3aa: ASSLLRGTEAF

v_gene: TRBV6-1
d_gene: TRBD1
j_gene: TRBJ2-7
CDR3aa: ASGDSLFSYEQY

v_gene: TRBV6-1
d_gene: TRBD2
j_gene: TRBJ2-7
CDR3aa: ASSGGGRNRYEQY

v_gene: TRBV29-1
d_gene: .
j_gene: TRBJ1-2
CDR3aa: SVGGYT

v_gene: TRBV5-1
d_gene: .
j_gene: TRBJ1-3
CDR3aa: ASSGGSSGNTIY

v_gene: TRBV10-3
d_gene: .
j_gene: TRBJ1-4
CDR3aa: AISETSSLEKLF

v_gene: TRBV7-9
d_gene: TRBD1
j_gene: TRBJ2-7
CDR3aa: ASAPRGLPYEQY

v_gene: TRBV7-2
d_gene: .
j_gene: TRBJ2-7
CDR3aa: ASSLASHSYEQY

v_gene: TRBV3-1
d_gene: TRBD2
j_gene: TRBJ2-1
CDR3aa: ASSTGLASKRF

v_gene: TRBV28
d_gene: .
j_gene: TRBJ1-6
CDR3aa: ASSTTGWNSPLH

v_gene: TRBV30
d_gene: .
j_gene: TRBJ1-1
CDR3aa: AGWRGVTEAF

v_gene: TRBV11-2
d_gene: .
j_gene: TRBJ2-4
CDR3aa: ASSLVVGGTLLAKNIQY

v_gene: TRBV2
d_gene: .
j_gene: TRBJ2-5
CDR3aa: ASAGEAETQY

v_gene: TRBV6-2/TRBV6-3
d_gene: .
j_gene: TRBJ1-1
CDR3aa: ASSAPTRNTEAF

v_gene: TRBV7-7
d_gene: .
j_gene: TRBJ2-7
CDR3aa: ASSKDRAGAYEQY

v_gene: TRBV6-2/TRBV6-3
d_gene: TRBD1
j_gene: TRBJ1-5
CDR3aa: ASSTNRGTVSNQPQH

v_gene: TRBV11-1
d_gene: TRBD2
j_gene: TRBJ2-1
CDR3aa: ASSLAHSSGGSYNEQF

v_gene: TRBV7-2
d_gene: .
j_gene: TRBJ1-5
CDR3aa: ASSFGNQPQH

v_gene: TRBV4-3
d_gene: .
j_gene: TRBJ1-4
CDR3aa: ASSQDLDSATNEKLF